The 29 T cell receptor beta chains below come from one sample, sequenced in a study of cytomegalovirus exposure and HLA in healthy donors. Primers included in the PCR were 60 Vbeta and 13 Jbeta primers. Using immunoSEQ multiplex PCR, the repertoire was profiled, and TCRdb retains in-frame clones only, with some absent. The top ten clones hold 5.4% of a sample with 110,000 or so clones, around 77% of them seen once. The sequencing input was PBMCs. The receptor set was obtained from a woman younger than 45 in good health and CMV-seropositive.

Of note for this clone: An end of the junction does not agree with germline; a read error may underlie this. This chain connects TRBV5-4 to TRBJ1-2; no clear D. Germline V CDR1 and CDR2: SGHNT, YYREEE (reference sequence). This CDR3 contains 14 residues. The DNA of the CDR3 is TGTGCCAGCAGCTTAGCCACGGATAACTATGGCTACGCCTTC. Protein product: CASSLATDNYGYAF.

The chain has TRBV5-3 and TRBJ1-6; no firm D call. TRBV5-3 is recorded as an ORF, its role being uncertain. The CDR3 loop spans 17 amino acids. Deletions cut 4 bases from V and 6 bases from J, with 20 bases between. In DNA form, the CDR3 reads TGTGCCAGAAGCCCCCGCCCGGGGAAACTTAGTAATTCACCCCTCCACTTT. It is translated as CARSPRPGKLSNSPLHF.

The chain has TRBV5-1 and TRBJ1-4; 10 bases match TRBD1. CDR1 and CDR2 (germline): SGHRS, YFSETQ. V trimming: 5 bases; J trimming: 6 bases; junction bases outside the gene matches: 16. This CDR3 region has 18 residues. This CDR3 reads CASRRTGTGVGEDEKLFF. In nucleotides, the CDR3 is TGCGCCAGCAGGCGTACCGGGACAGGGGTCGGGGAAGATGAAAAACTGTTTTTT.

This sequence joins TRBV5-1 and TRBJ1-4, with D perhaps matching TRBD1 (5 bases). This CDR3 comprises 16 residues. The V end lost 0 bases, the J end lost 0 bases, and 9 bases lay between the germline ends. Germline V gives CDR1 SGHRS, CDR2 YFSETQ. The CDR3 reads CASSLGGFATNEKLFF. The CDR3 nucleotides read TGCGCCAGCAGCTTGGGGGGCTTTGCAACTAATGAAAAACTGTTTTTT.

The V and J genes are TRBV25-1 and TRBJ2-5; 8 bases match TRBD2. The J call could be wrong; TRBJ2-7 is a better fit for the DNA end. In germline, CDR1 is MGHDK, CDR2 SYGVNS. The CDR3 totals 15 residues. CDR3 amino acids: CASSESSGSAYEQYF. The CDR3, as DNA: TGTGCCAGCAGTGAATCAAGCGGGAGTGCCTACGAGCAGTACTTC.

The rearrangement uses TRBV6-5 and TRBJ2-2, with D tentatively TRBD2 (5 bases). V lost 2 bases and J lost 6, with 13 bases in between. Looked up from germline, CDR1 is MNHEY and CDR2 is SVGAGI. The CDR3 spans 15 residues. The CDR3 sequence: CASSYLTRIAGELFF. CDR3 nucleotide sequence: TGTGCCAGCAGTTACCTTACTAGAATCGCCGGGGAGCTGTTTTTT.

CDR3 amino acids: CASTRSGVQSGETQYF. The CDR3 DNA follows: TGCGCCAGCACCCGATCGGGGGTGCAATCCGGTGAGACCCAGTACTTC. V gene TRBV4-1 combines with J gene TRBJ2-5; D may be TRBD2 (6 bases). This CDR3 has 16 amino acids. V was shortened by 7 bases and J by 5 bases, with 23 bases between the two germline ends. Germline V gives CDR1 MGHRA, CDR2 YSYEKL.

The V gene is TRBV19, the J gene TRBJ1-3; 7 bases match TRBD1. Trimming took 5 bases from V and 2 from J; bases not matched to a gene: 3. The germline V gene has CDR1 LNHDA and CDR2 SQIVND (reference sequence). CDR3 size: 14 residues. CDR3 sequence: CASSDRVPGNTIYF. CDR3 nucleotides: TGTGCCAGTAGTGACAGGGTACCTGGAAACACCATATATTTT. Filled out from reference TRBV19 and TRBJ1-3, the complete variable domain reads DGGITQSPKYLFRKEGQNVTLSCEQNLNHDAMYWYRQDPGQGLRLIYYSQIVNDFQKGDIAEGYSVSREKKESFPLTVTSAQKNPTAFYLCASSDRVPGNTIYFGEGSWLTVV.

CDR3 sequence reads: CASSLDSGGAEQYF. As DNA, the CDR3 is TGTGCCAGCAGCTTAGATAGTGGGGGGGCCGAGCAGTACTTC. V and J are TRBV11-3 and TRBJ2-7, with D possibly TRBD2 on 7 matching bases. CDR3 size: 14 residues. Germline V gene lookup returns CDR1 SGHNT and CDR2 YENEEA. V was clipped by 0 bases and J by 6 bases, with 12 bases between them. Filled out from reference TRBV11-3 and TRBJ2-7, the complete variable domain reads EAGVVQSPRYKIIEKKQPVAFWCNPISGHNTLYWYLQNLGQGPELLIRYENEEAVDDSQLPKDRFSAERLKGVDSTLKIQPAELGDSAVYLCASSLDSGGAEQYFGPGTRLTVT.

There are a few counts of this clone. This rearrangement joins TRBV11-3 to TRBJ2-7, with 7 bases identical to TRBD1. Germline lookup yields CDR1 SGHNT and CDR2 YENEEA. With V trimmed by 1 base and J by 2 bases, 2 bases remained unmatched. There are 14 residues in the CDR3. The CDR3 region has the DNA TGTGCCAGCAGCTTAGTTAGGGGGCCCTACGAGCAGTACTTC. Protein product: CASSLVRGPYEQYF.

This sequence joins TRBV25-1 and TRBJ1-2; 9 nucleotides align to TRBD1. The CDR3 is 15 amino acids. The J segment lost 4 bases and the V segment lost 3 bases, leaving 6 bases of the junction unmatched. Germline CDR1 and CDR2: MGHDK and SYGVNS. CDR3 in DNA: TGTGCCAGCAGTGAGACAGGGGGGTTAGCCTATGGCTACACCTTC. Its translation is CASSETGGLAYGYTF.

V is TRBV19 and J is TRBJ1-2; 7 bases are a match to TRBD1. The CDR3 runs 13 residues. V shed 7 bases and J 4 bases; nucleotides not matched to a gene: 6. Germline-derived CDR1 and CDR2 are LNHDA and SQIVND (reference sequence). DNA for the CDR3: TGTGCCAGTACCGAGGGACAGCGCTATGGCTACACCTTC. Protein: CASTEGQRYGYTF. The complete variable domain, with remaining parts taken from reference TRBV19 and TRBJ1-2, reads DGGITQSPKYLFRKEGQNVTLSCEQNLNHDAMYWYRQDPGQGLRLIYYSQIVNDFQKGDIAEGYSVSREKKESFPLTVTSAQKNPTAFYLCASTEGQRYGYTFGSGTRLTVV.

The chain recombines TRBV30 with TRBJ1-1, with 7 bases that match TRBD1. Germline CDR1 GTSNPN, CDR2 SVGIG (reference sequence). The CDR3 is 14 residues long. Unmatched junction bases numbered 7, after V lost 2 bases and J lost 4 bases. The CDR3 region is CAWSHTGVPTEAFF. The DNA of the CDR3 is TGTGCCTGGAGTCACACAGGGGTCCCCACTGAAGCTTTCTTT.

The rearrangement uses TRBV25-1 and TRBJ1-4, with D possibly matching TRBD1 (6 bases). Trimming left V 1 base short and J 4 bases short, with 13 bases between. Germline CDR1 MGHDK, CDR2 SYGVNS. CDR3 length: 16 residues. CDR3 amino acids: CASSEWDTLGNEKLFF. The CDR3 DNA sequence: TGTGCCAGCAGTGAATGGGACACCCTGGGTAATGAAAAACTGTTTTTT.

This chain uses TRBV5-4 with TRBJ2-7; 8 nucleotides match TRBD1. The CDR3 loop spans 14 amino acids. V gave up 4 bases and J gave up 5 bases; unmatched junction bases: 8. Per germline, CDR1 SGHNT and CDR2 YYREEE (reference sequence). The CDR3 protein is CASSQPGTGNEQYF. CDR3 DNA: TGTGCCAGCAGCCAGCCCGGGACAGGAAACGAGCAGTACTTC.

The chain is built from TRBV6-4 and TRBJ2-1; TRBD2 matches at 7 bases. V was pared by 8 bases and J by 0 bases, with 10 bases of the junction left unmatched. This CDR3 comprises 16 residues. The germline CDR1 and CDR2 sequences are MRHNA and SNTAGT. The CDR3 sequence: CASGETSSVSYNEQFF. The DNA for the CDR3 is TGTGCCAGCGGGGAGACTAGCTCCGTCTCCTACAATGAGCAGTTCTTC.

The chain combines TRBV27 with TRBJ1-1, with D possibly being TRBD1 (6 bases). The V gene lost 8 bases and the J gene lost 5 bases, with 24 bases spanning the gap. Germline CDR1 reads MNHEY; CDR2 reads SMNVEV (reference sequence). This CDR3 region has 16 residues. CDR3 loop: CASDWGLPTGGTEAFF. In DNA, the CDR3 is TGTGCCAGCGACTGGGGGCTCCCGACGGGTGGTACTGAAGCTTTCTTT.

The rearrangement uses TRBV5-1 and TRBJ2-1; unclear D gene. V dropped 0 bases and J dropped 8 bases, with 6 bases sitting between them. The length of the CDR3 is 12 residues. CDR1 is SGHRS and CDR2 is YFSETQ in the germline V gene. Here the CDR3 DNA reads TGCGCCAGCAGCTTGGCCATAGATGAGCAGTTCTTC. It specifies CASSLAIDEQFF.

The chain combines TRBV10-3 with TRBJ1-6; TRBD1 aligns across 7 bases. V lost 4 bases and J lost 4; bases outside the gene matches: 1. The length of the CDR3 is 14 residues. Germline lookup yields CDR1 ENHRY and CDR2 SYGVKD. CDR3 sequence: CAISGQGYNSPLHF. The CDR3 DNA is TGTGCCATCAGTGGACAGGGTTATAATTCACCCCTCCACTTT.

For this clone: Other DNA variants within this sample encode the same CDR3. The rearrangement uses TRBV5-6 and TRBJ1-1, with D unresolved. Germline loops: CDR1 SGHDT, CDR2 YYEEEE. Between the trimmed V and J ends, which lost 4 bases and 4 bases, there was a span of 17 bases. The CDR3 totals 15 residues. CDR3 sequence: CASSPGREIGTEAFF. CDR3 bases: TGTGCCAGCAGCCCTGGGAGGGAAATCGGCACTGAAGCTTTCTTT.

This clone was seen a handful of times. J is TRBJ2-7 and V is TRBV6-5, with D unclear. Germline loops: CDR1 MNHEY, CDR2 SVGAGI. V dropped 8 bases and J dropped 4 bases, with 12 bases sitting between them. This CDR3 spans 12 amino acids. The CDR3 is CASSASRYEQYF. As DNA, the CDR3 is TGTGCCAGCTCGGCTAGTCGGTACGAGCAGTACTTC.

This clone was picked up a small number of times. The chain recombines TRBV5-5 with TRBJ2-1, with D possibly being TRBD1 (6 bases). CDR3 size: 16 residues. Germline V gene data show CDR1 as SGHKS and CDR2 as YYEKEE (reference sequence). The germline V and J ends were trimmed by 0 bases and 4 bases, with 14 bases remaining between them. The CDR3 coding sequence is TGTGCCAGCAGCTTGGGGTCGGGGACAATTTACAATGAGCAGTTCTTC. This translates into CASSLGSGTIYNEQFF.

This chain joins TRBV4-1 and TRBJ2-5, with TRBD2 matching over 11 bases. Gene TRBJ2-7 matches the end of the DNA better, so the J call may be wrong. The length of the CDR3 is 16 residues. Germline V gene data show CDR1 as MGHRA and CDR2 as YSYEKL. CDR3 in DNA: TGCGCCAGCAGCCAAGAAGGACCGACTAGCGGGGTCGAGCAGTACTTC. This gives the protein CASSQEGPTSGVEQYF.

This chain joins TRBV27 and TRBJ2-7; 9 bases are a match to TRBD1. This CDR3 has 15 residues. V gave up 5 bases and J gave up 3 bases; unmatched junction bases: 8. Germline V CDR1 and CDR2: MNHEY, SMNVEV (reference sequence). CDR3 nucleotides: TGTGCCAGCAGTGGTCGGACAGGGGAAAACTACGAGCAGTACTTC. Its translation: CASSGRTGENYEQYF.

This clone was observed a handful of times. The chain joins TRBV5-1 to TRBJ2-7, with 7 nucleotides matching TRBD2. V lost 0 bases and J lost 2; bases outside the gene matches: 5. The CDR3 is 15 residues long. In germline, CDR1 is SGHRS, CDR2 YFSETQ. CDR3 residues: CASSLEVGGTYEQYF. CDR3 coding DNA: TGCGCCAGCAGCTTGGAGGTGGGGGGGACCTACGAGCAGTACTTC. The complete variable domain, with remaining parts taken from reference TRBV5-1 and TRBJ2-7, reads KAGVTQTPRYLIKTRGQQVTLSCSPISGHRSVSWYQQTPGQGLQFLFEYFSETQRNKGNFPGRFSGRQFSNSRSEMNVSTLELGDSALYLCASSLEVGGTYEQYFGPGTRLTVT.

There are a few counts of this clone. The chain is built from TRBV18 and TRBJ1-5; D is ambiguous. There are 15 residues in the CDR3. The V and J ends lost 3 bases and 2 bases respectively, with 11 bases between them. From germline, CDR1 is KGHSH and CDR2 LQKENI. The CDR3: CASSPSKGGNQPQHF. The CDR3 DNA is TGTGCCAGCTCACCGAGTAAGGGAGGCAATCAGCCCCAGCATTTT.

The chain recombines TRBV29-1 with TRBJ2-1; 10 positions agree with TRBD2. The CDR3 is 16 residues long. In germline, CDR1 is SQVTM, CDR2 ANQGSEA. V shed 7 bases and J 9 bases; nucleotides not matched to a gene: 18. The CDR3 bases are TGCAGCGGTGTACCCGGTTTGGCTAGCGGGAGCGGTGAGCAGTTCTTC. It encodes CSGVPGLASGSGEQFF.

The CDR3 spells CASSSGMGQGIYEQYF. CDR3 DNA sequence: TGTGCCAGCAGCTCGGGAATGGGACAGGGTATCTACGAGCAGTACTTC. The V call is TRBV7-2, the J call TRBJ2-7, with 9 bases aligning to TRBD1. The CDR3 has 16 amino acids. Germline V gives CDR1 SGHTA, CDR2 FQGNSA. V lost 4 bases, J lost 3 bases, and 10 bases stayed unmatched.

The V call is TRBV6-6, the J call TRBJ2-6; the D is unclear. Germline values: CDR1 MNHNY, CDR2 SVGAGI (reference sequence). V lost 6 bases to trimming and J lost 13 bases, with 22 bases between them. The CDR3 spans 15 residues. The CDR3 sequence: CASSLRRDIGQVLTF. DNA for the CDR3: TGTGCCAGCAGCCTCAGGCGAGACATTGGTCAGGTCCTGACTTTC.